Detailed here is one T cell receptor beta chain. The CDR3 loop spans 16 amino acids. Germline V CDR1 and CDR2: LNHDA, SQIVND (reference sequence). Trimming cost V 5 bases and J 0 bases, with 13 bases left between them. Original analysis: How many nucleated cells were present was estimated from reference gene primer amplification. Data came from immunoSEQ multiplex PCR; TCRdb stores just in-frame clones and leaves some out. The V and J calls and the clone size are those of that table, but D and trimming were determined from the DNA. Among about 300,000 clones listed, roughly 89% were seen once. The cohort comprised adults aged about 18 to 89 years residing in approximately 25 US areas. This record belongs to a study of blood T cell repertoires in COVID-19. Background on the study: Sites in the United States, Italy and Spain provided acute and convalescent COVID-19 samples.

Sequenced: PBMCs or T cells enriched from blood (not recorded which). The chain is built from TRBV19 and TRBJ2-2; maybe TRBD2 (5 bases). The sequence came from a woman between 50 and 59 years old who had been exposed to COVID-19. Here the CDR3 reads CASSPPGEPNTGELFF. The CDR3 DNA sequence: TGTGCCAGTAGTCCACCCGGGGAGCCGAACACCGGGGAGCTGTTTTTT.